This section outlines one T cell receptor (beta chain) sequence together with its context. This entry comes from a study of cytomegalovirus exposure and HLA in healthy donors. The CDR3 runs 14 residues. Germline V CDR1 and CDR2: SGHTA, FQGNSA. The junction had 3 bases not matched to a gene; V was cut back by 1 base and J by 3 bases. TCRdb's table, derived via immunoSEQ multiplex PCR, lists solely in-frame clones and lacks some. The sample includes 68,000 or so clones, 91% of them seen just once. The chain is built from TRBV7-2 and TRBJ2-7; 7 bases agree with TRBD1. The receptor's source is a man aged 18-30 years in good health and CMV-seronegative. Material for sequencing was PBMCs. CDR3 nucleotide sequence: TGTGCCAGCAGCTTAGAGCAGGGGGTCTACGAGCAGTACTTC. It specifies CASSLEQGVYEQYF.